This TCR beta chain was captured by sequencing in a study of blood T cell repertoires in COVID-19. Study-level background: Whether acute or convalescent, the COVID-19 samples came from the United States, Italy and Spain. Sample material is recorded as cDNA or gDNA derived from T cells, B-cell-depleted T cells, or PBMCs.

With 4 bases removed from V and 3 bases from J, the gap between germline ends came to 13 bases. Per germline, CDR1 SGHRS and CDR2 YFSETQ. The CDR3 is made up of 14 amino acids. TCRdb's table, derived via immunoSEQ multiplex PCR, lists solely in-frame clones and lacks some. This table has about 140,000 clones, roughly 78% appearing once. The TCR comes from a man in his fifties or sixties with acute or convalescent COVID-19. The sample consisted of peripheral blood. The chain recombines TRBV5-1 with TRBJ1-1, with D possibly matching TRBD1 (6 bases). In DNA form, the CDR3 reads TGCGCCAGCAGCGCCAGGGGTACGGACACTGAAGCTTTCTTT. Translating gives CASSARGTDTEAFF.